The 18 T cell receptor beta chains presented below share a single source sample, sequenced in a study of T-cell reconstitution after alpha-beta-depleted transplantation in children. Unique molecular identifiers were incorporated into the prepared TCRbeta library. MiXCR, run by TCRdb on the PCR reads, gives a single entry per CDR3 protein. Of 100,000 or so distinct CDR3 sequences in the sample, more than 20% were seen once. The input for sequencing was PBMCs, taken before TCRalphabeta/CD19-depleted stem cell transplant. The receptors come from a boy aged 2 to 10 with acute lymphoblastic leukemia, due to receive a stem cell transplant.

The genes are TRBV28 and TRBJ2-7, with 8 bases fitting TRBD2. With 5 bases clipped from V and 5 bases from J, the junction kept 8 bases outside the gene matches. CDR3 size: 14 residues. Germline V CDR1 and CDR2: MDHEN, SYDVKM. The CDR3 nucleotides read TGTGCCAGCAGTCCAGCGGGAGTTCTCAACGAGCAGTACTTC. Residues: CASSPAGVLNEQYF.

This clonotype has just a few counts. This chain connects TRBV25-1 to TRBJ2-2, with D tentatively TRBD1 (6 bases). The CDR3 runs 15 residues. Trimming removed 8 bases at V and 6 bases at J, with 19 bases between. CDR1 and CDR2 (germline): MGHDK, SYGVNS. The CDR3 is CASSLTDRRAGELFF. In DNA, the CDR3 is TGTGCCAGCTCTTTGACGGACAGAAGAGCCGGGGAGCTGTTTTTT. Complete variable domain (other parts from reference TRBV25-1 and TRBJ2-2): EADIYQTPRYLVIGTGKKITLECSQTMGHDKMYWYQQDPGMELHLIHYSYGVNSTEKGDLSSESTVSRIRTEHFPLTLESARPSHTSQYLCASSLTDRRAGELFFGEGSRLTVL.

The V gene is TRBV11-2, the J gene TRBJ2-7; 11 nucleotides line up with TRBD1. Germline lookup yields CDR1 SGHAT and CDR2 FQNNGV. V shed 4 bases and J 4 bases; nucleotides not matched to a gene: 9. This CDR3 is built from 16 residues. CDR3 DNA sequence: TGTGCCAGCAGCTCCAACCGGGACAGGGGGTTGTACGAGCAGTACTTC. It yields the protein CASSSNRDRGLYEQYF.

In this sample, this clonotype turned up many times. This chain joins TRBV28 and TRBJ2-1; no clear D. The germline V gene encodes CDR1 MDHEN and CDR2 SYDVKM. This CDR3 contains 13 residues. Trimming shortened V by 4 bases and J by 0 bases, and 4 bases separated the two germline ends. This CDR3 is CASSSLSYNEQFF. The CDR3 region has the DNA TGTGCCAGCAGTTCCCTCTCCTACAATGAGCAGTTCTTC.

In its sample, this clonotype was seen a few times. This chain links TRBV27 with TRBJ2-5; no reliable D call. Germline V lookup: CDR1 MNHEY, CDR2 SMNVEV (reference sequence). V gave up 10 bases and J gave up 2 bases, with 17 bases separating them. The CDR3 spans 14 residues. The CDR3, as DNA: TGTGCCAATCATCTGGACCGGGCTCAAGAGACCCAGTACTTC. Protein product: CANHLDRAQETQYF.

This clonotype was found many times. The V gene is TRBV5-1, the J gene TRBJ2-1, with a weak D call TRBD2 (6 bases). V was cut by 4 bases and J by 2 bases, with 13 bases left in between. The CDR3 runs 15 residues. The germline V gene has CDR1 SGHRS and CDR2 YFSETQ. As DNA, the CDR3 is TGCGCCAGCAGCATAGCGGAGGGAGCCTACAATGAGCAGTTCTTC. Residues: CASSIAEGAYNEQFF.

Notes on this clonotype: One end of the junction does not line up with germline, which may come from a read error. The genes are TRBV10-3 and TRBJ2-2; TRBD2 matches at 7 bases. CDR3 length: 19 amino acids. Germline V gene sequence: CDR1 ENHRY, CDR2 SYGVKD. The CDR3 DNA is TGTGCCATCTGGACCCTCCTAGCGGAGGGGCCCCTAAACATCGGGGAGCTGTTTTTT. Its protein product is CAIWTLLAEGPLNIGELFF.

The J gene is TRBJ2-2, the V gene TRBV7-9, with D possibly TRBD2 on 6 matching bases. This CDR3 has 14 amino acids. The germline V and J ends were trimmed by 5 bases and 5 bases, with 12 bases remaining between them. Looked up from germline, CDR1 is SEHNR and CDR2 is FQNEAQ (reference sequence). The CDR3: CASSALGGTGELFF. In DNA form, the CDR3 reads TGTGCCAGCAGCGCCCTCGGAGGGACCGGGGAGCTGTTTTTT. The variable domain in full, with the rest retrieved from reference TRBV7-9 and TRBJ2-2, is DTGVSQNPRHKITKRGQNVTFRCDPISEHNRLYWYRQTLGQGPEFLTYFQNEAQLEKSRLLSDRFSAERPKGSFSTLEIQRTEQGDSAMYLCASSALGGTGELFFGEGSRLTVL.

This clonotype has more than one count but fewer than ten. V gene TRBV10-3 combines with J gene TRBJ1-1; TRBD1 matches 8 bases. This CDR3 region has 12 residues. The J segment lost 7 bases and the V segment lost 6 bases, leaving 4 bases of the junction unmatched. Germline CDR1 is ENHRY and CDR2 is SYGVKD. In DNA form, the CDR3 reads TGTGCCATCAGGAGGACAGGGAATGAAGCTTTCTTT. It yields the protein CAIRRTGNEAFF.

V and J are TRBV3-1 and TRBJ2-5; possible D gene TRBD2, 6 bases. V was pared by 3 bases and J by 2 bases, with 10 bases between. In germline, CDR1 is LGHDT, CDR2 YNNKEL (reference sequence). The CDR3 has 14 residues. CDR3 in amino acids: CASSHYSGQETQYF. CDR3 nucleotide sequence: TGTGCCAGCAGCCACTATAGCGGTCAAGAGACCCAGTACTTC.

The CDR3 region is CASRTQGEQFF. The CDR3 DNA sequence: TGTGCCAGCAGGACTCAGGGGGAGCAGTTCTTC. V gene TRBV28 combines with J gene TRBJ2-1; possible D gene TRBD1, 6 bases. Trimming took 6 bases from V and 10 from J, leaving 10 bases between them. Germline V gene sequence: CDR1 MDHEN, CDR2 SYDVKM. The CDR3 is 11 residues long.

This clonotype was detected a few times. V and J are TRBV11-3 and TRBJ2-1; D is perhaps TRBD2 (6 bases). The CDR3 extends over 15 amino acids. The V end lost 0 bases, the J end lost 2 bases, and 8 bases lay between the germline ends. CDR1 and CDR2 from the germline V gene are SGHNT and YENEEA. The CDR3 sequence is CASSLDSGTYNEQFF. DNA of the CDR3: TGTGCCAGCAGCTTAGATAGCGGAACCTACAATGAGCAGTTCTTC.

This clonotype was observed at least ten times. The J gene is TRBJ1-1, the V gene TRBV5-6; maybe TRBD1 (5 bases). The CDR3 consists of 14 residues. V lost 4 bases and J 5 bases, leaving 15 bases between the germline ends. CDR1 and CDR2 from the germline V gene are SGHDT and YYEEEE. This CDR3 reads CASSRRAGPTEAFF. The DNA of the CDR3 is TGTGCCAGCAGCCGGCGGGCAGGGCCTACTGAAGCTTTCTTT.

In this sample, this clonotype turned up once. The V and J genes are TRBV12-3 or TRBV12-4 and TRBJ2-7; a possible D gene is TRBD2 (5 bases). CDR3 length: 13 residues. V lost 6 bases, J lost 3 bases, and 12 bases lay in between. In nucleotides, the CDR3 is TGTGCCAGCAGGCGGACTGGGGACTACGAGCAGTACTTC. Amino acids: CASRRTGDYEQYF.

In this sample, this clonotype turned up a few times. The chain uses TRBV3-1 and TRBJ2-1; 10 bases align to TRBD2. CDR1 is LGHDT and CDR2 is YNNKEL in the germline V gene (reference sequence). Losses at the gene ends were 4 bases for V and 10 bases for J; bases not matched to a gene: 4. The CDR3 runs to 13 residues. This chain's CDR3 is CASSLGLAEEQFF. Here the CDR3 DNA reads TGTGCCAGCAGCCTTGGACTAGCGGAGGAGCAGTTCTTC.

This clonotype was seen once. The chain employs TRBV7-8 and TRBJ1-1, with D perhaps TRBD1 (5 bases). Trimming left V 4 bases short and J 5 bases short, with 14 bases between. Germline CDR1 reads SGHVS; CDR2 reads FQNEAQ. This CDR3 is built from 14 residues. The CDR3: CASSSLGAGTEAFF. The CDR3 nucleotides read TGTGCCAGCAGCTCTCTAGGGGCGGGAACTGAAGCTTTCTTT.

V usage is TRBV20-1 and J usage is TRBJ1-5, with D unclear. The CDR3 sequence is 15 residues long. Trimming pared 0 bases from V and 0 bases from J, leaving 9 bases between. CDR1 is DFQATT, CDR2 SNEGSKA, per germline (reference sequence). This CDR3 is CSARDIEDSNQPQHF. DNA of the CDR3: TGCAGTGCTAGAGATATCGAGGATAGCAATCAGCCCCAGCATTTT.

This clonotype showed up just a few times. The rearrangement uses TRBV5-1 and TRBJ2-2, with 8 nucleotides matching TRBD2. CDR3 length equals 15 residues. Looked up from germline, CDR1 is SGHRS and CDR2 is YFSETQ. The V and J ends lost 9 bases and 2 bases, in that order; junction bases with no gene match: 9. The CDR3 DNA follows: TGCGCCACACAACTAGCGGAGGTCAACACCGGGGAGCTGTTTTTT. Its translation: CATQLAEVNTGELFF.